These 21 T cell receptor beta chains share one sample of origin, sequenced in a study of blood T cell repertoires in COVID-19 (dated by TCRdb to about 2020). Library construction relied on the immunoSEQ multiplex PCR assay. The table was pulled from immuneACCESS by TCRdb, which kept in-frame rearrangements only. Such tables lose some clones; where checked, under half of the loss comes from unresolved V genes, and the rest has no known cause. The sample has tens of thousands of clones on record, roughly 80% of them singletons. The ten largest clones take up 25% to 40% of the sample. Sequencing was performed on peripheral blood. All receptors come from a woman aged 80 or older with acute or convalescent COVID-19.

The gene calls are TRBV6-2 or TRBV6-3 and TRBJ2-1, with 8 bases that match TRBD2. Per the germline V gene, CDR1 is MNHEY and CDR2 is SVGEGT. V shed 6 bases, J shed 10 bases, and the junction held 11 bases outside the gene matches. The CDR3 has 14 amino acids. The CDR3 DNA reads TGTGCCAGCAGCCCCGGGACTAGGATTCAGGAGCAGTTCTTC. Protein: CASSPGTRIQEQFF.

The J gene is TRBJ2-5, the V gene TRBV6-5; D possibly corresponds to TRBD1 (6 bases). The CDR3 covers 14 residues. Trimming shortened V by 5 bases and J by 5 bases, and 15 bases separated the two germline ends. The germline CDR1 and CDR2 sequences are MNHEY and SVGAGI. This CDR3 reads CASSRGTVGETQYF. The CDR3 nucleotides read TGTGCCAGCAGTAGGGGGACGGTTGGGGAGACCCAGTACTTC.

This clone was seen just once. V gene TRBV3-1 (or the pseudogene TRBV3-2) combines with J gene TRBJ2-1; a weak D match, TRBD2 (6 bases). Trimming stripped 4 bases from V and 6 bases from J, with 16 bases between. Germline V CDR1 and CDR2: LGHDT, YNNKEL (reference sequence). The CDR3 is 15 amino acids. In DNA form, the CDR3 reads TGTGCCAGCAGCCCCCGACTAGGTCTGGGCAATGAGCAGTTCTTC. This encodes CASSPRLGLGNEQFF.

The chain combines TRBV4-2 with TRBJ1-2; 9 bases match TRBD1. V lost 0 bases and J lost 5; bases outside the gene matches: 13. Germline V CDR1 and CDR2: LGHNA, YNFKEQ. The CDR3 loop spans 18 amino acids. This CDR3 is CASSQEGGTGWGSYGYTF. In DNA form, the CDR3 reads TGTGCCAGCAGCCAAGAGGGTGGGACAGGGTGGGGATCATATGGCTACACCTTC.

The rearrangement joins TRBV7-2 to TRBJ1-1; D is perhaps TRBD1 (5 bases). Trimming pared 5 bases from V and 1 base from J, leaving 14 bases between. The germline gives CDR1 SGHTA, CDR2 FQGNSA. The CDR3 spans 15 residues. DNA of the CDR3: TGTGCCAGCAGCCCGTGGGGCCTTCGGAACACTGAAGCTTTCTTT. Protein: CASSPWGLRNTEAFF.

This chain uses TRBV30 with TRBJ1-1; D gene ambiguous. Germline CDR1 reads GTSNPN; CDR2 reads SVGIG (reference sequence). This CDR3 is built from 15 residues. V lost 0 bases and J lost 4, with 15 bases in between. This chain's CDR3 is CAWSVARVVSTEAFF. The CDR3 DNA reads TGTGCCTGGAGTGTAGCGAGGGTGGTGAGCACTGAAGCTTTCTTT.

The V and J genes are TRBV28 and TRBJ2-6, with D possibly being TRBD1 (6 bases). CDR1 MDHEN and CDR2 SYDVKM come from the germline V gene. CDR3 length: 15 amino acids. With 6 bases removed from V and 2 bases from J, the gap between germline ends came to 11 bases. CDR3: CASSLRTAGANVLTF. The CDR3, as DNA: TGTGCCAGCAGCCTCCGGACAGCTGGGGCCAACGTCCTGACTTTC. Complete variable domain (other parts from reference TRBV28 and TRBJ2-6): DVKVTQSSRYLVKRTGEKVFLECVQDMDHENMFWYRQDPGLGLRLIYFSYDVKMKEKGDIPEGYSVSREKKERFSLILESASTNQTSMYLCASSLRTAGANVLTFGAGSRLTVL.

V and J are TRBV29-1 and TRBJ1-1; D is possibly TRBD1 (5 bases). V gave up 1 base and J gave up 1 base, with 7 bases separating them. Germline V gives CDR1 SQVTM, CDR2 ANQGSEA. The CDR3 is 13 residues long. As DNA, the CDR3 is TGCAGCGTTGAAGGACAGCCGAACACTGAAGCTTTCTTT. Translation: CSVEGQPNTEAFF. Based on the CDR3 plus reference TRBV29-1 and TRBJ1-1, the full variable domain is SAVISQKPSRDICQRGTSLTIQCQVDSQVTMMFWYRQQPGQSLTLIATANQGSEATYESGFVIDKFPISRPNLTFSTLTVSNMSPEDSSIYLCSVEGQPNTEAFFGQGTRLTVV.

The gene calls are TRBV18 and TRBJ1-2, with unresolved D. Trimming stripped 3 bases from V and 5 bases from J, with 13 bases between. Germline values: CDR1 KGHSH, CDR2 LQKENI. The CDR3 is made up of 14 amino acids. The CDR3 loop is CASSPEVTAYGYTF. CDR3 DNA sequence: TGTGCCAGCTCACCTGAAGTCACAGCTTATGGCTACACCTTC.

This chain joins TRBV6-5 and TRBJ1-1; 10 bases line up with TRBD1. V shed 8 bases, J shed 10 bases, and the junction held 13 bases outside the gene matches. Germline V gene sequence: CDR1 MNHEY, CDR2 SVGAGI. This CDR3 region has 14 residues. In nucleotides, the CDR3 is TGTGCCAGCCATTCTTCGACAGGGGGCGCGGCAGCTTTCTTT. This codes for CASHSSTGGAAAFF.

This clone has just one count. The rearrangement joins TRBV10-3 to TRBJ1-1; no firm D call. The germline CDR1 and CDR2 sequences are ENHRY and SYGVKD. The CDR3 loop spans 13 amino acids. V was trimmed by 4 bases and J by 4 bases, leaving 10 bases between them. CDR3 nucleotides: TGTGCCATCAGTGGGGATGGAGGCACTGAAGCTTTCTTT. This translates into CAISGDGGTEAFF.

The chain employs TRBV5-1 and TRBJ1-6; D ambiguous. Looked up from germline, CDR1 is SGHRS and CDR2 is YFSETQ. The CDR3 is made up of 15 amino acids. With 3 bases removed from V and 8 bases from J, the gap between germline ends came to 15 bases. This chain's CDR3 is CASSYRASDYSPLHF. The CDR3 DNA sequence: TGCGCCAGCAGCTACCGGGCCTCGGACTATTCACCCCTCCACTTT.

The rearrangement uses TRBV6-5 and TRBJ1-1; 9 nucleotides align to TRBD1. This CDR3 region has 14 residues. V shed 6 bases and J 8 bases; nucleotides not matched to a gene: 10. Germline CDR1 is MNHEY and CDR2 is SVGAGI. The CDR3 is CASSRTGGRLEAFF. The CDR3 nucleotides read TGTGCCAGCAGCCGCACAGGGGGCCGCTTGGAAGCTTTCTTT.

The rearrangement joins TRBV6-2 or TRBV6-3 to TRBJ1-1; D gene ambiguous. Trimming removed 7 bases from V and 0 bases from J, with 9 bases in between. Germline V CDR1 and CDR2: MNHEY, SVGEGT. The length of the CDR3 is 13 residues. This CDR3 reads CASIPALNTEAFF. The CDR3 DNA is TGTGCCAGCATCCCGGCCCTGAACACTGAAGCTTTCTTT.

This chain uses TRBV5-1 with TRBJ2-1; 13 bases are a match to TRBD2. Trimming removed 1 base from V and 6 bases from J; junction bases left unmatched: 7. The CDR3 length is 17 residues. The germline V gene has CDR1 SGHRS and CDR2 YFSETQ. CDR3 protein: CASSLRALAGGGNEQFF. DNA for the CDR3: TGCGCCAGCAGCTTGAGGGCACTAGCGGGAGGGGGCAATGAGCAGTTCTTC.

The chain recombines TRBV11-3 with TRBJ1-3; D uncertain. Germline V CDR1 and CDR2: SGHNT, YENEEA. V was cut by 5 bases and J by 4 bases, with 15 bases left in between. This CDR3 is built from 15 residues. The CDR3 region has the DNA TGTGCCAGCAGCCTATCAGGTACCCCCGGAAACACCATATATTTT. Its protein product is CASSLSGTPGNTIYF.

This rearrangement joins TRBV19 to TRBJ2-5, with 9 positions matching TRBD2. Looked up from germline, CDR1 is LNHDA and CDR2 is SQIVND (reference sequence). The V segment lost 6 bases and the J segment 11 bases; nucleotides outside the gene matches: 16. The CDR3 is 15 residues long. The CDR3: CASSPPGLAQERQYF. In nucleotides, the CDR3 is TGTGCCAGTAGCCCCCCGGGACTAGCTCAAGAGCGGCAGTACTTC.

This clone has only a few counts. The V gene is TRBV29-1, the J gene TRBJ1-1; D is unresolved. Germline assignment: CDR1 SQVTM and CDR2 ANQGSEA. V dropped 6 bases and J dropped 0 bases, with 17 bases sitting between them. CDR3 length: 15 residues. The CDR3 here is CSVISGEGMNTEAFF. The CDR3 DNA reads TGCAGCGTCATCTCCGGTGAGGGTATGAACACTGAAGCTTTCTTT.

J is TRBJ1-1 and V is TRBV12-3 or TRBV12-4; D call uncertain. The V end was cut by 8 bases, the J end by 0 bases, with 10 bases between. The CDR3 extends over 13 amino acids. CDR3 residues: CASAYFLNTEAFF. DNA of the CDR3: TGTGCCAGCGCCTATTTCCTGAACACTGAAGCTTTCTTT.

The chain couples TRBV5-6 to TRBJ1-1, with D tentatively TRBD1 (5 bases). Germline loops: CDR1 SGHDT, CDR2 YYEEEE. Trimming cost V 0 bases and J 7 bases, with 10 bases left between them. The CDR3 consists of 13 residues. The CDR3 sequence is CASSLAGGGEAFF. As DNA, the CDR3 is TGTGCCAGCAGCTTGGCCGGGGGTGGTGAAGCTTTCTTT.

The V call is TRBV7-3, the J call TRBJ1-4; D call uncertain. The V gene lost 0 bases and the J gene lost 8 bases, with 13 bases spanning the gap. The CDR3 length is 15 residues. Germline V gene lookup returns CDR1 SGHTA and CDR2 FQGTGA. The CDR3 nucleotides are TGTGCCAGCAGCTTAACGGGCAGTCCTTGGGAAAAACTGTTTTTT. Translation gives CASSLTGSPWEKLFF. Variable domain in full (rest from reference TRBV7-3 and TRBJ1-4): GAGVSQTPSNKVTEKGKYVELRCDPISGHTALYWYRQSLGQGPEFLIYFQGTGAADDSGLPNDRFFAVRPEGSVSTLKIQRTERGDSAVYLCASSLTGSPWEKLFFGSGTQLSVL.